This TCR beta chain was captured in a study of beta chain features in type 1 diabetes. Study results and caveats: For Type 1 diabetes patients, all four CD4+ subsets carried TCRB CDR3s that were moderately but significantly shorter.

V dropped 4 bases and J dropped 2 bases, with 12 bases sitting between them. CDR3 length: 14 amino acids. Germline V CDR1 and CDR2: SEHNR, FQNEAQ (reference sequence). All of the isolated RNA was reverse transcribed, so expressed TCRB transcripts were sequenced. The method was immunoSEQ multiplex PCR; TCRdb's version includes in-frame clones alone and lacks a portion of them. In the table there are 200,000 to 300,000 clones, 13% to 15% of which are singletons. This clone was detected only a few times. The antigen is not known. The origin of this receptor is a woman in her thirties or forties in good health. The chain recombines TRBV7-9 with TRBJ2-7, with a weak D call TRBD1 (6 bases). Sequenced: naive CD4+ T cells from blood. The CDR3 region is CASSSWTATYEQYF. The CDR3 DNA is TGTGCCAGCAGCTCCTGGACAGCTACCTACGAGCAGTACTTC.